A selection of T cell receptor beta chains follows, all from one sample in a study of cytomegalovirus exposure and HLA in healthy donors. Sequencing was performed with immunoSEQ multiplex PCR; in TCRdb, only in-frame clones are kept and a portion is missing. The sample yields around 150,000 clones, roughly 70% seen once. Sequenced sample: PBMCs. These receptors were collected from a man aged 40-55 years in good health and CMV-seronegative. The CDR3 runs from the conserved cysteine through the conserved F or W. A D gene is named only where the DNA matches it firmly. Part of the rows lack a size; the others show once, few, many or a class for expanded clones.

d_gene | j_gene | abundance | v_gene | CDR3aa | CDR3nt
. | TRBJ1-5 | . | TRBV4-2 | CASSLTGRDNQPQHF | TGTGCCAGCAGCCTCACCGGACGGGACAATCAGCCCCAGCATTTT
TRBD1 | TRBJ2-7 | . | TRBV7-2 | CASSLGQGSVGQYF | TGTGCCAGCAGCTTAGGACAGGGGTCCGTTGGGCAGTACTTC
. | TRBJ2-2 | . | TRBV5-1 | CASSLSGSSNTGELFF | TGCGCCAGCAGCTTGTCAGGCAGCTCAAACACCGGGGAGCTGTTTTTT
TRBD1 | TRBJ1-3 | few | TRBV29-1 | CSVGTGSGNTIYF | TGCAGCGTTGGGACAGGCTCTGGAAACACCATATATTTT
TRBD1 | TRBJ1-6 | few | TRBV7-9 | CASSPGTGPNSPLHF | TGTGCCAGCAGTCCAGGGACAGGCCCAAATTCACCCCTCCACTTT
TRBD2 | TRBJ2-1 | once | TRBV6-5 | CASSSTSGGSNEQFF | TGTGCCAGCAGTTCCACCAGCGGGGGGAGCAATGAGCAGTTCTTC
TRBD1 | TRBJ2-5 | . | TRBV19 | CASSARTGGKEETQYF | TGTGCCAGTAGTGCCAGGACAGGGGGGAAAGAAGAGACCCAGTACTTC
. | TRBJ1-2 | . | TRBV5-6 | CASSSLAGSNYGYTF | TGTGCCAGCAGCTCCCTGGCAGGCTCCAACTATGGCTACACCTTC
. | TRBJ2-7 | . | TRBV6-5 | CASSYSTHGTYEQYF | TGTGCCAGCAGTTACTCGACTCACGGTACCTACGAGCAGTACTTC
. | TRBJ2-7 | . | TRBV19 | CASSFSGAHEQYF | TGTGCCAGTAGTTTTAGCGGAGCTCACGAGCAGTACTTC
TRBD1 | TRBJ1-1 | once | TRBV5-1 | CASSAQGGTEAFF | TGCGCCAGCAGCGCACAGGGGGGTACTGAAGCTTTCTTT
TRBD2 | TRBJ2-5 | . | TRBV5-1 | CASSLGLAGGGETQYF | TGCGCCAGCAGCTTGGGACTAGCGGGAGGGGGAGAGACCCAGTACTTC
TRBD2 | TRBJ2-3 | . | TRBV4-1 | CASSQDMGVAGGGTDTQYF | TGCGCCAGCAGCCAAGATATGGGGGTAGCGGGGGGCGGCACAGATACGCAGTATTTT
. | TRBJ1-1 | . | TRBV13 | CASSSTGLNTEAFF | TGTGCCAGCAGCTCCACAGGGCTGAACACTGAAGCTTTCTTT
. | TRBJ1-1 | . | TRBV25-1 | CASSEWGKGGTEAFF | TGTGCCAGCAGTGAATGGGGGAAGGGGGGGACTGAAGCTTTCTTT
TRBD2 | TRBJ2-3 | . | TRBV18 | CASSRGGETTDTQYF | TGTGCCAGCTCGCGGGGGGGTGAGACCACAGATACGCAGTATTTT
TRBD2 | TRBJ2-2 | . | TRBV4-3 | CASSQGTRLTGELFF | TGCGCCAGCAGCCAAGGGACTAGACTGACCGGGGAGCTGTTTTTT
TRBD2 | TRBJ2-7 | few | TRBV4-3 | CASSQDRGSSSYEQYF | TGCGCCAGCAGCCAAGACCGCGGGAGTTCATCCTACGAGCAGTACTTC
TRBD1 | TRBJ2-2 | . | TRBV5-1 | CASSYQGGPNTGELFF | TGCGCCAGCAGCTACCAAGGGGGCCCGAACACCGGGGAGCTGTTTTTT
. | TRBJ2-1 | . | TRBV18 | CASSPRTIGNEQFF | TGTGCCAGCTCACCAAGGACAATCGGTAATGAGCAGTTCTTC
. | TRBJ2-3 | . | TRBV28 | CATNTPLSTDTQYF | TGTGCCACCAACACCCCTCTGAGCACAGATACGCAGTATTTT
. | TRBJ2-7 | . | TRBV9 | CASSVGRGTSGEQYF | TGTGCCAGCAGCGTAGGGCGGGGTACCAGCGGCGAGCAGTACTTC
. | TRBJ2-7 | few | TRBV11-3 | CASSLDNGGLYEQYF | TGTGCCAGCAGCTTAGATAACGGGGGGCTTTACGAGCAGTACTTC
TRBD2 | TRBJ2-2 | . | TRBV6-5 | CASSYSAGTSEGELFF | TGTGCCAGCAGTTACTCTGCCGGAACTAGCGAGGGGGAGCTGTTTTTT
. | TRBJ1-2 | . | TRBV27 | CASSLSIGGTGYTF | TGTGCCAGCAGTTTATCGATAGGGGGAACGGGCTACACCTTC
. | TRBJ2-2 | . | TRBV5-6 | CASSLGLGPGELFF | TGTGCCAGCAGCTTAGGTCTGGGGCCCGGGGAGCTGTTTTTT
. | TRBJ1-5 | once | TRBV2 | CASIYRRDQPQHF | TGTGCCAGCATATACAGGCGTGATCAGCCCCAGCATTTT
TRBD1 | TRBJ2-3 | . | TRBV7-3 | CASSRTGPDTQYF | TGTGCCAGCAGCAGGACAGGGCCCGATACGCAGTATTTT
TRBD2 | TRBJ2-3 | . | TRBV30 | CAWSGTSSSDTQYF | TGTGCCTGGAGCGGGACTAGTAGCTCAGATACGCAGTATTTT
TRBD1 | TRBJ2-1 | . | TRBV5-1 | CASSGQGAGEQFF | TGCGCCAGCAGCGGACAGGGGGCGGGTGAGCAGTTCTTC
. | TRBJ1-2 | . | TRBV5-1 | CASRTSGDYGYTF | TGCGCCAGCAGGACCTCAGGGGACTATGGCTACACCTTC
TRBD1 | TRBJ2-7 | . | TRBV30 | CALTGTGGYEQYF | TGTGCCTTAACCGGGACAGGGGGCTACGAGCAGTACTTT
. | TRBJ2-2 | . | TRBV9 | CASSVGGENTGELFF | TGTGCCAGCAGCGTAGGGGGGGAAAACACCGGGGAGCTGTTTTTT
. | TRBJ2-3 | . | TRBV2 | CASSEATHHTDTQYF | TGTGCCAGCAGTGAAGCGACACATCACACAGATACGCAGTATTTT
. | TRBJ1-2 | . | TRBV7-2 | CASSPGGEYGYTF | TGTGCCAGCAGCCCCGGGGGAGAATATGGCTACACCTTC
. | TRBJ1-2 | . | TRBV21-1 | CASSSGGGNYGYTF | TGTGCCAGCAGCAGCGGCGGGGGCAACTATGGCTACACCTTC
TRBD1 | TRBJ2-7 | many | TRBV2 | CASSDPGQGETYEQYF | TGTGCCAGCAGTGACCCCGGACAGGGGGAGACCTACGAGCAGTACTTC